This T cell receptor (beta chain) was identified during a study of cytomegalovirus exposure and HLA in healthy donors. The study's findings and limits: In a later analysis, parvovirus B19, influenza, CMV and Epstein-Barr virus appeared linked to several top co-occurrence clusters. Later genetic work tied a missense DCLRE1C variant to beta-chain V and J trimming. Some segments of the V type, notably TRBV6-2 and TRBV6-3, were excluded as indistinguishable.

The PCR contained 60 Vbeta and 13 Jbeta primers. Generated by immunoSEQ multiplex PCR, the TCRdb table keeps only in-frame clones and is missing some. The sample records about 170,000 clones, 80% being singletons. Notes on this clone: What it recognizes is unknown.

Germline assignment: CDR1 SGHTA and CDR2 FQGNSA. The length of the CDR3 is 14 residues. V was trimmed by 5 bases and J by 3 bases, leaving 14 bases between them. The chain has TRBV7-2 and TRBJ2-7, with a tentative D call TRBD1 (8 bases). The specimen sequenced was PBMCs. The receptor was derived from a woman in her forties or fifties in good health and CMV-seropositive. CDR3 amino acids: CASSPQGGLYEQYF. CDR3 nucleotides: TGTGCCAGCAGCCCACAGGGGGGGCTCTACGAGCAGTACTTC.